This T cell receptor beta chain was found in a study of OX40 agonist ivuxolimab in advanced cancers. This clone was observed a single time. The data were produced by immunoSEQ multiplex PCR, yet TCRdb's version contains in-frame clones alone and is incomplete. The table shows fewer than 15,000 clones, with approximately 80% occurring only once. Germline loops: CDR1 SQVTM, CDR2 ANQGSEA. CDR3 length: 12 amino acids. Between the trimmed V and J ends, which lost 6 bases and 11 bases, there was a span of 17 bases. The starting material was CD4+ or CD8+ T cells sorted from blood, obtained in a trial of the OX40 agonist ivuxolimab. V usage is TRBV29-1 and J usage is TRBJ1-5; D uncertain. The source is an adult with an advanced solid tumor such as melanoma, head and neck, liver or kidney cancer. Here the CDR3 DNA reads TGCAGCGTGGAGACGAGCCCCCAATCCCAGCATTTT. Translating gives CSVETSPQSQHF.